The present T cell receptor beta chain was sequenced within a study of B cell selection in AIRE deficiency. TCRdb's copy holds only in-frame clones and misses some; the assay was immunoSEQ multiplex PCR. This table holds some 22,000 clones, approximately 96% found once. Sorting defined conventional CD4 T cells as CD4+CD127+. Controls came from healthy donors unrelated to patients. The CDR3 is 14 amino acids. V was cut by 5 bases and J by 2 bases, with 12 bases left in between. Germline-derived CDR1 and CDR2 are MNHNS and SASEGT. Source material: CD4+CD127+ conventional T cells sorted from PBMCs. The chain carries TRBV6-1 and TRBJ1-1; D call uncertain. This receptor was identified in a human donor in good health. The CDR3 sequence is CASSPRLLNTEAFF. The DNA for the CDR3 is TGTGCCAGCAGTCCCCGGCTGCTAAACACTGAAGCTTTCTTT.